These T cell receptor beta chains were read from a single sample in a study of Ad26.COV2.S vaccination and SARS-CoV-2 variants. The protocol was immunoSEQ multiplex PCR, while the TCRdb copy is restricted to in-frame clones and leaves out a portion. This sample carries about 380,000 clones, about 83% of them seen once, and the ten largest clones take around 7.3%. This specimen consisted of peripheral blood, obtained in a trial of Ad26.COV2.S vaccine versus placebo. The receptors were gathered from a person between 18 and 65 years old who received the Ad26.COV2.S COVID-19 vaccine or a placebo. Both conserved end residues are part of each CDR3. The D gene is left open where the match is weak. Size values are once, few and many counts, or a class for expanded clones, and some rows have none.

CDR3 length,V gene,clone size,D gene,J gene,CDR3 DNA,CDR3 protein
13,TRBV2,-,TRBD1,TRBJ1-4,TGTGCCAGCAGTGGGGAGACAGGGGAAAAACTGTTTTTT,CASSGETGEKLFF
16,TRBV4-1,few,-,TRBJ2-7,TGCGCCAGCAGCCAAGAATTGTACGGGAGCTCCTACGAGCAGTACTTC,CASSQELYGSSYEQYF
13,TRBV12-3/TRBV12-4,-,TRBD1,TRBJ1-5,TGTGCCAGCAGCGGACAGGGGGAACAGCCCCAGCATTTT,CASSGQGEQPQHF
13,TRBV10-3,-,-,TRBJ1-6,TGTGCCATCAGTGAGGGGTCTAATTCACCCCTCCACTTT,CAISEGSNSPLHF
15,TRBV3-1/TRBV3-2,-,-,TRBJ2-3,TGTGCCAGCAGCCAAGATATCGGGGGCTCGGCAACGCAGTATTTT,CASSQDIGGSATQYF
12,TRBV9,-,-,TRBJ1-5,TGTGCCAGCAGCGCGGGGGGTCAGCCCCAGCATTTT,CASSAGGQPQHF
15,TRBV6-5,-,TRBD2,TRBJ2-5,TGTGCCAGCAGTTCCCTAGCGGTTACTCGGGAGACCCAGTACTTC,CASSSLAVTRETQYF
16,TRBV19,-,TRBD1,TRBJ1-5,TGTGCCAGTAGCCGTCAAGACAGGGGGGGAAATCAGCCCCAGCATTTT,CASSRQDRGGNQPQHF
13,TRBV19,-,-,TRBJ2-2,TGTGCCAGTAGTAGCTTACTCACCGGGGAGCTGTTTTTT,CASSSLLTGELFF
15,TRBV15,-,-,TRBJ1-2,TGTGCCACCAGCCTAGATCGGCGCAGCTACTATGGCTACACCTTC,CATSLDRRSYYGYTF
18,TRBV12-5,-,-,TRBJ1-1,TGTGCTAGTGGCCATGAGCCAGGGGCAGCGGTAGTACGCACTGAAGCTTTCTTT,CASGHEPGAAVVRTEAFF
16,TRBV6-2/TRBV6-3,-,TRBD2,TRBJ2-1,TGTGCCAGCAGTTATCGGGTAGCGGGAGAAAGATCCGAGCAGTTCTTC,CASSYRVAGERSEQFF
15,TRBV5-1,-,-,TRBJ2-7,TGCGCCAGCAGCCACCCGACTGCAGCTACCTACGAGCAGTACTTC,CASSHPTAATYEQYF
15,TRBV6-5,-,TRBD2,TRBJ2-5,TGTGCCAGCAGTCTCACTAGCGGGAAACAAGAGACCCAGTACTTC,CASSLTSGKQETQYF
14,TRBV5-1,-,-,TRBJ1-3,TGCGCCAGCAGCTTGGCACCATCTGGAAACACCATATATTTT,CASSLAPSGNTIYF
13,TRBV6-2/TRBV6-3,-,-,TRBJ1-1,TGTGCCAGCAGTTACGCAGGGACCCCTGAAGCTTTCTTT,CASSYAGTPEAFF
11,TRBV4-1,-,-,TRBJ1-2,TGCGCCAGCAGGACAGCCTATGGCTACACCTTC,CASRTAYGYTF
16,TRBV4-3,-,TRBD1,TRBJ1-2,TGCGCCAGCAGCCAAGACTACGGACAGGGGATAGGTGGCTACACCTTC,CASSQDYGQGIGGYTF
17,TRBV19,-,-,TRBJ2-2,TGTGCCAGTAGTATAGATCCGTTCAGGTCGAACACCGGGGAGCTGTTTTTT,CASSIDPFRSNTGELFF
12,TRBV10-3,-,-,TRBJ2-7,TGTGCCATCAGTGAGGGGATAGACGAGCAGTACTTC,CAISEGIDEQYF
13,TRBV5-4,-,-,TRBJ1-2,TGTGCCAGCAGCTGGCTCCTAAACTATGGCTACACCTTC,CASSWLLNYGYTF
16,TRBV15,-,TRBD1,TRBJ1-1,TGTGCCACCAGCCGAGGGACAGGGGTCTTGAACACTGAAGCTTTCTTT,CATSRGTGVLNTEAFF
13,TRBV19,once,-,TRBJ1-1,TGTGCCAGTAGGAAACAGGGGAACACTGAAGCTTTCTTT,CASRKQGNTEAFF
16,TRBV5-6,-,-,TRBJ1-4,TGTGCCAGCAGCTTGGCCCGCGGAAATCGTAATGAAAAACTGTTTTTT,CASSLARGNRNEKLFF
14,TRBV27,-,-,TRBJ2-7,TGTGCCAGCAGTTTATCAGGGGGAGACTACGAGCAGTACTTC,CASSLSGGDYEQYF
13,TRBV12-3/TRBV12-4,-,-,TRBJ2-7,TGTGCCAGCAGTTTATACAGCGTCGGCGAGCAGTACTTC,CASSLYSVGEQYF
17,TRBV12-2,few,-,TRBJ2-1,TGTGCAAGTCGCCCTCGCCCCCCGACGGCCATGGGCAATGAGCAGTTCTTC,CASRPRPPTAMGNEQFF
14,TRBV24-1,-,-,TRBJ1-1,TGTGCCACCAGTGCCGGGGACGGATTAACTGAAGCTTTCTTT,CATSAGDGLTEAFF
15,TRBV11-2,-,-,TRBJ2-1,TGTGCCAGCAGCTTAGGGGTTCGGACTTACAATGAGCAGTTCTTC,CASSLGVRTYNEQFF
14,TRBV7-7,-,-,TRBJ2-3,TGTGCCAGCAGCCCTGGACTGTCGGCAGATACGCAGTATTTT,CASSPGLSADTQYF
16,TRBV10-3,-,TRBD2,TRBJ2-7,TGTGCCATCAGTCCGGGACCGGCGGGAGGGGGACACGAGCAGTACTTC,CAISPGPAGGGHEQYF
14,TRBV9,-,-,TRBJ2-3,TGTGCCAGCAACCCGGGACAATTTTCAGATACGCAGTATTTT,CASNPGQFSDTQYF
18,TRBV15,-,-,TRBJ2-2,TGTGCCACCAGCAGCTACCTTCGGACAGCTACGAACACCGGGGAGCTGTTTTTT,CATSSYLRTATNTGELFF
14,TRBV2,few,-,TRBJ2-7,TGTGCCAGCGAAAAGGAGAGCGGGTCTCGCGAGCAGTACTTC,CASEKESGSREQYF
16,TRBV4-1,-,TRBD1,TRBJ1-6,TGCGCCAGCAGTCCCGGGACAGGGGTTGGTAATTCACCCCTCCACTTT,CASSPGTGVGNSPLHF
16,TRBV2,once,-,TRBJ2-1,TGTGCCACCCTGAGCTTTGCTGGGTTAAGTGACAATGAGCAGTTCTTC,CATLSFAGLSDNEQFF